This paragraph covers one T cell receptor beta chain sequence. The antigen it recognizes is unknown. No much larger clone is present one base from it, and per-base qualities are unavailable. The record originates from a study of CD8 T cells in ankylosing spondylitis (dated by TCRdb to about 2017). General notes on the study: The study profiled T cell receptor beta repertoires in healthy donors and ankylosing spondylitis patients to find disease-linked TCR variants. Peripheral blood samples were taken, and synovial fluid was additionally collected from ankylosing spondylitis patients. In total, the full study cohort was made up of some 110 healthy donors and 25 to 30 ankylosing spondylitis patients. What the study reported, not specific to this receptor: Blood from ankylosing spondylitis patients appeared to be characterized by a TCR beta motif made up of several highly homologous amino acid variants. The disease-linked clones were reported to be significantly enriched in matched synovial fluid samples from ankylosing spondylitis patients. Some motif variants had previously been reported in the synovial fluid and blood of reactive arthritis patients, which suggests shared mechanisms of disease initiation. The disease-linked clones had a CD8+ phenotype and were found at relatively low frequencies in peripheral blood.

Data came from an Illumina HiSeq 2500. Quantitative 5'-RACE with molecular barcodes was used to prepare TCR beta libraries. From the authors' description of their analysis: A new computational method, built on a probabilistic model of VDJ rearrangement, was used to identify disease-linked TCR variants. TCRdb reran the public reads through fastp at Q25 and MiXCR, keeping productive beta chains. Rows with one shared CDR3 protein collapse into an entry with the most common genes and DNA. What appears here as the V and J calls and clone size reflects TCRdb's work, not the paper's. Across this sample there are roughly 670,000 distinct CDR3 sequences, with around a fifth seen only once. The ten top clones hold approximately 18% of the sample. Specimen: blood, either unsorted or a sorted T cell fraction (not recorded which). The source is a male donor with ankylosing spondylitis.

The base sequence is TGTGCCATCAGTGAGTCGATACAGGTCTACAATGAGCAGTTCTTC. Translated, this is CAISESIQVYNEQFF. The chain was built from TRBV10-3 and TRBJ2-1; the D segment could be TRBD1, given 5 matching bases. The CDR3 numbers 15 residues from cysteine through phenylalanine. The entry retains the CDR3 DNA only, 45 bases that are in frame from base 1. Taken from the germline V gene, the CDR1 and CDR2 loops are ENHRY and SYGVKD. V sheds 0 bases and J sheds 3 bases, leaving 9 bases between their ends.